This T cell receptor beta chain was profiled in a study of cytomegalovirus exposure and HLA in healthy donors. Whole-study results and caveats: TCR beta chains numbering more than 150 were designated cytomegalovirus-associated. Rarity held for most TCR sequences, but there were some public TCRs that occurred in many donors.

As concerns this clone: Its specificity is not known.

Sequencing used immunoSEQ multiplex PCR; TCRdb keeps in-frame clones, though not all of them. This sample has about 360,000 clones, with 75% to 90% found just once. With 0 bases removed from V and 7 bases from J, the gap between germline ends came to 16 bases. Germline CDR1 reads SGHAT; CDR2 reads FQNNGV. The CDR3 has 15 amino acids. The donors were members of the approximately 110-subject validation cohort (separate from the approximately 650-subject first cohort). This receptor was obtained from a woman aged 18-30 years in good health and CMV-seronegative. The sequenced sample was PBMCs. The chain combines TRBV11-2 with TRBJ2-7, with a tentative D call TRBD1 (6 bases). CDR3 protein: CASSLEVMGAWEQYF. Written as DNA, the CDR3 is TGTGCCAGCAGCTTAGAGGTTATGGGGGCCTGGGAGCAGTACTTC.